The rows below give T cell receptor beta chains drawn from one sample of a study of CD8 T cells in Susac syndrome. Via MiXCR, TCRdb re-called the immunoSEQ multiplex PCR reads, giving one row per CDR3 protein. The data show about 120,000 distinct CDR3 sequences, about 95% seen once. The sequenced sample consisted of CD4+ T cells from PBMCs. The receptors come from a human donor in good health. Both conserved end residues are part of each CDR3. D genes are given only for firm matches. Some rows mark clone size as missing; the rest say once, few, many or name a class of expanded clone.

CDR3 DNA | CDR3 protein | J gene | D gene | clone size | V gene
TGCAGTGCTAGAGATCAAAGCCGAGGGCTCTATGGCTACACCTTC | CSARDQSRGLYGYTF | TRBJ1-2 | . | . | TRBV20-1
TGTGCCATCAGTGCCCAGCGGAGCCAAGAGACCCAGTACTTC | CAISAQRSQETQYF | TRBJ2-5 | . | . | TRBV10-3
TGTGCCAGCAGTTCCGGGGGGGCGGGAGTTCGGGAGCTGTTTTTT | CASSSGGAGVRELFF | TRBJ2-2 | TRBD2 | . | TRBV27
TGTGCCAGCAGCTTATTTGACGACACTGAAGCTTTCTTT | CASSLFDDTEAFF | TRBJ1-1 | . | . | TRBV7-9
TGCAGTGCTGGAAGCAACAGGGGTGAGACCCAGTACTTC | CSAGSNRGETQYF | TRBJ2-5 | TRBD1 | . | TRBV20-1
TGTGCCAGCAGTTTAAATCAGGCAAACACTGAAGCTTTCTTT | CASSLNQANTEAFF | TRBJ1-1 | . | . | TRBV6-5
TGTGCCAGTAGTAGCGACAGGACGACAACAGATACGCAGTATTTT | CASSSDRTTTDTQYF | TRBJ2-3 | . | . | TRBV19
TGTGCCAGCAGTTTAGCGGACCACCAGGCAGCGGATGAGCAGTTCTTC | CASSLADHQAADEQFF | TRBJ2-1 | . | once | TRBV28
TGTGCCGCCAGGGACAGGCACACAGATACGCAGTATTTT | CAARDRHTDTQYF | TRBJ2-3 | TRBD1 | . | TRBV6-1
TGTGCCAGCAGCCGCTCTGGCGGGACCTACAATGAGCAGTTCTTC | CASSRSGGTYNEQFF | TRBJ2-1 | . | . | TRBV12-3/TRBV12-4